The source of this TCR beta chain is a study of blood T cells in healthy people across ages. Remarks on this clonotype: Its target is not known.

Every donor contributed around 10 milliliters of peripheral blood by blood draw. Samples had at least 6.5 million PBMCs isolated from them. General study points: A roughly linear age-dependent decrease characterized TCR beta diversity per million T cells.

The use of a sample-barcoded 5' primer and a J-beta primer mix characterized a second PCR of roughly 6 to 11 cycles. Each cDNA molecule was tagged by a template-switch adaptor with 12 random nucleotides. TCRdb called the 5' RACE reads again in MiXCR, with one record for every CDR3 protein. The table lists approximately 350,000 distinct CDR3 sequences, about 52% of them singletons. V shed 1 base and J shed 12 bases, with 13 bases lying between them. Germline loops: CDR1 LGHNA, CDR2 YNFKEQ. The length of the CDR3 is 12 residues. Material for sequencing was blood. The chain carries TRBV4-2 and TRBJ2-7; either TRBD1 or TRBD2 may supply D (6 bases each). The sequence was collected from a man between 60 and 75 years old in good health. The CDR3 loop reads CASSQARGEMYF. DNA for the CDR3: TGTGCCAGCAGCCAAGCTAGGGGGGAAATGTACTTC.